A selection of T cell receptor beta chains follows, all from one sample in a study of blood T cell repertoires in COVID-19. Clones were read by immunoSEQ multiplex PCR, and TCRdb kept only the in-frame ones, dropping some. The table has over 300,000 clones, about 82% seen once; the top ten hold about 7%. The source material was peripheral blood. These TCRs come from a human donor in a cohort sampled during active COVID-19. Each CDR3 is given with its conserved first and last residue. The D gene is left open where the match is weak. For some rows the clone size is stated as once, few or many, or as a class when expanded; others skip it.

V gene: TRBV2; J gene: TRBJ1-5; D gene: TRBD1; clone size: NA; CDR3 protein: CASTVGTGNQPQHF; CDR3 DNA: TGTGCCAGCACCGTTGGGACAGGAAATCAGCCCCAGCATTTT
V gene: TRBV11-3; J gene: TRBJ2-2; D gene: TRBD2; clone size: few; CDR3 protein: CASSRTSGHTGELFF; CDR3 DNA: TGTGCCAGCAGCAGGACTAGCGGACACACCGGGGAGCTGTTTTTT
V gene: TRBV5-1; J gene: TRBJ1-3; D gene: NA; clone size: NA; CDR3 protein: CASSLDSIYSGNTIYF; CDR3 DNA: TGCGCCAGCAGCCTAGACAGTATTTACTCTGGAAACACCATATATTTT
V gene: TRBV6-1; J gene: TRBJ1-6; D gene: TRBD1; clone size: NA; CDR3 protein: CASSERDRGLSPLHF; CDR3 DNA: TGTGCCAGCAGTGAAAGGGACAGGGGGCTTTCACCCCTCCACTTT
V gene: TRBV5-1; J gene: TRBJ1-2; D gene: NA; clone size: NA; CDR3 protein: CASSSGWGYTF; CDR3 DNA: TGCGCCAGCAGCTCGGGTTGGGGCTACACCTTC
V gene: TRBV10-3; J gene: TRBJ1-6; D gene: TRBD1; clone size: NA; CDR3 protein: CAISESGTGGSPLHF; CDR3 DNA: TGTGCCATCAGTGAGTCGGGGACAGGGGGATCACCCCTCCACTTT
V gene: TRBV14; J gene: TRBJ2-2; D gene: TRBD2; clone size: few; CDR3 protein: CASSIRTSGGTGELFF; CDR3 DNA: TGTGCCAGCAGCATTCGGACTAGCGGGGGTACCGGGGAGCTGTTTTTT
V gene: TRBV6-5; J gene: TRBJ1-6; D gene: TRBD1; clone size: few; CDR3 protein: CASSYAGGGNSPLHF; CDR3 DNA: TGTGCCAGCAGTTACGCAGGGGGCGGGAATTCACCCCTCCACTTT
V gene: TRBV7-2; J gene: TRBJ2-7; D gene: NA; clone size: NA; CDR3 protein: CASSSTGTSPYEQYF; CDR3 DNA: TGTGCCAGCAGCTCTACCGGGACTTCCCCCTACGAGCAGTACTTC
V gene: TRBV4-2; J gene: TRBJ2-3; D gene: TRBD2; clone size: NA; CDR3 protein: CASSQESSAGATDTQYF; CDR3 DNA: TGTGCCAGCAGCCAAGAATCCTCAGCGGGGGCCACAGATACGCAGTATTTT